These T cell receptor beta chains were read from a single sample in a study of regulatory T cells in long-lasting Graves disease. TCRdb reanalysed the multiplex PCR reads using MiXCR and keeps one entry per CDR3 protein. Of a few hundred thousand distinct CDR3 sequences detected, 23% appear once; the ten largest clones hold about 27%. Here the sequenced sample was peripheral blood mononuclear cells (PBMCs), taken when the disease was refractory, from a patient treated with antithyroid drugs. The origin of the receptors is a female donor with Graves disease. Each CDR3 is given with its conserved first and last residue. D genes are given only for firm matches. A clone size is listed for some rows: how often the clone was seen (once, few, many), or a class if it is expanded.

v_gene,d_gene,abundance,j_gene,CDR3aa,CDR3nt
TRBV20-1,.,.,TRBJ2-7,CSGVGQSSYEQYF,TGCAGTGGTGTCGGACAAAGCTCCTACGAGCAGTACTTC
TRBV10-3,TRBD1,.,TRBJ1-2,CAIKLQGANYGYTF,TGTGCCATCAAATTACAGGGGGCTAACTATGGCTACACCTTC
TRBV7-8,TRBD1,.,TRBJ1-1,CASSLFRGTEAFF,TGTGCCAGCAGCTTATTCAGGGGGACTGAAGCTTTCTTT
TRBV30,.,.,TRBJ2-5,CAWTRDYQETQYF,TGTGCCTGGACCCGGGACTACCAAGAGACCCAGTACTTC
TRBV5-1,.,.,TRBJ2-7,CASSLFEVASLYEQYF,TGCGCCAGCAGCTTGTTTGAGGTCGCGAGTCTCTACGAGCAGTACTTC
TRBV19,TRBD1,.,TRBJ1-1,CASSRWTGLNTEAFF,TGTGCCAGTAGTAGATGGACAGGGCTGAACACTGAAGCTTTCTTT
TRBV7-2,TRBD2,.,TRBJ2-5,CASTGGLETQYF,TGTGCCAGCACGGGGGGTCTGGAGACCCAGTACTTC
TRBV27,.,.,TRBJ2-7,CASSSKPPTSSYEQYF,TGTGCCAGCAGTTCAAAGCCACCGACTAGCTCCTACGAGCAGTACTTC
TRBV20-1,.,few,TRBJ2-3,CSARDPEGTPTDTQYF,TGCAGTGCTAGAGATCCTGAAGGGACCCCCACAGATACGCAGTATTTT
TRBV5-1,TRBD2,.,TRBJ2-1,CASRGLAGGDNEQFF,TGCGCCAGCAGAGGACTAGCGGGAGGGGACAATGAGCAGTTCTTC
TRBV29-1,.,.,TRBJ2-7,CSVGLDRSSYEQYF,TGCAGCGTTGGATTGGACAGAAGCTCCTACGAGCAGTACTTC
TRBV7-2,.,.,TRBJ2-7,CASSLGGPSSEQYF,TGTGCCAGCAGCTTAGGTGGGCCCAGCTCGGAGCAGTACTTC
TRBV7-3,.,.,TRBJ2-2,CASRKEYGELFF,TGTGCCAGCAGAAAGGAGTACGGGGAGCTGTTTTTT
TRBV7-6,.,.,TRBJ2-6,CASTPTGPSGANVLTF,TGTGCCAGCACCCCGACAGGCCCATCTGGGGCCAACGTCCTGACTTTC
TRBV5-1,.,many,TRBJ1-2,CASSYPTGTEGYTF,TGTGCCAGCAGCTACCCCACAGGGACGGAAGGCTACACCTTC
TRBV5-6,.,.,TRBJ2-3,CASSLGGTTTDTQYF,TGTGCCAGCAGCTTGGGTGGGACAACAACAGATACGCAGTATTTT